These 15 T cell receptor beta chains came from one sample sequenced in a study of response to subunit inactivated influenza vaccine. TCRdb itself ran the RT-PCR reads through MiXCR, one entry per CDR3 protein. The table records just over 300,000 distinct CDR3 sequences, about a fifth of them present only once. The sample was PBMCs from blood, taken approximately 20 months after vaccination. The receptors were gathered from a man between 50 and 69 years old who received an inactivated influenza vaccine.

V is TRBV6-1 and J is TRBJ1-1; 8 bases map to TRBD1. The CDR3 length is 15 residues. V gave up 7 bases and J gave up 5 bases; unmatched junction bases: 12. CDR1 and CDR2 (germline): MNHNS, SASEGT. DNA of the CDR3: TGTGCCAGCACCCGGGTAGGACAGGGTGGGACTGAAGCTTTCTTT. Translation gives CASTRVGQGGTEAFF.

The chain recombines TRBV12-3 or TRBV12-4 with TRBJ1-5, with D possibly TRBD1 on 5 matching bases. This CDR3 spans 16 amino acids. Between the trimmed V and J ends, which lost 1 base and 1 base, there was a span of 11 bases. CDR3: CASSLEGQGSNQPQHF. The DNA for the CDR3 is TGTGCCAGCAGTTTAGAGGGGCAGGGAAGCAATCAGCCCCAGCATTTT.

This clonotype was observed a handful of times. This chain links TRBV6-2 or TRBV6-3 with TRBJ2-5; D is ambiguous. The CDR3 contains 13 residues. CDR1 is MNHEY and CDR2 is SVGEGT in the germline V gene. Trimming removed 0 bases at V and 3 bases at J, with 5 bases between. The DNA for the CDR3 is TGTGCCAGCAGTTACTCGGCGGAAGAGACCCAGTACTTC. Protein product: CASSYSAEETQYF.

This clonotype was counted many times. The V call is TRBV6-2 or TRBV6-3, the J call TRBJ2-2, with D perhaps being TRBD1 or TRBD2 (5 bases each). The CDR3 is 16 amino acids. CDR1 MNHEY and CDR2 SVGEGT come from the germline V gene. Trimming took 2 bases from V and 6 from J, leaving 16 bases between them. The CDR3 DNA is TGTGCCAGCAGTTACCCGGGACGGAGGTGGTCCGGGGAGCTGTTTTTT. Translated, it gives CASSYPGRRWSGELFF.

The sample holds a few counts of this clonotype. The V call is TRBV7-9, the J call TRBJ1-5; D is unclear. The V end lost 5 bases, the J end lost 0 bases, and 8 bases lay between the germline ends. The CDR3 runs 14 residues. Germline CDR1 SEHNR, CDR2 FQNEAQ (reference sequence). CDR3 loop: CASSDNLSNQPQHF. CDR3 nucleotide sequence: TGTGCCAGCAGCGACAACCTTAGCAATCAGCCCCAGCATTTT.

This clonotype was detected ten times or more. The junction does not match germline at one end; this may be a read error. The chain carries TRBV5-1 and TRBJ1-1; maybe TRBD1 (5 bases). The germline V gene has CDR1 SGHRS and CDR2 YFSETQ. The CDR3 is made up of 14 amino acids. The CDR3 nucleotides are TGTGCCAGCAGTTTAGGTCCAGGGTCCACTGAAGCTTTCTTT. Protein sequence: CASSLGPGSTEAFF.

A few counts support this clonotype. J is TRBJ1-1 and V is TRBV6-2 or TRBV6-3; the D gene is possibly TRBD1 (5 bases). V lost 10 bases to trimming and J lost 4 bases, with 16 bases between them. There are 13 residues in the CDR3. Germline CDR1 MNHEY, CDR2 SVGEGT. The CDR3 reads CATSGGRVTEAFF. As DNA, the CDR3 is TGTGCCACCTCTGGGGGACGGGTCACTGAAGCTTTCTTT.

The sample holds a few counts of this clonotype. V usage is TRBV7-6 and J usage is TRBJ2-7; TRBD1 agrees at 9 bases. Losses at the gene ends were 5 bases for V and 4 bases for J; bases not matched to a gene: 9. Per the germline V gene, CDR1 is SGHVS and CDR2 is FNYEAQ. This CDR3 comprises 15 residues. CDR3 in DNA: TGTGCCAGCAGCCCACGGGACAGGGAGTCATACGAGCAGTACTTC. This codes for CASSPRDRESYEQYF.

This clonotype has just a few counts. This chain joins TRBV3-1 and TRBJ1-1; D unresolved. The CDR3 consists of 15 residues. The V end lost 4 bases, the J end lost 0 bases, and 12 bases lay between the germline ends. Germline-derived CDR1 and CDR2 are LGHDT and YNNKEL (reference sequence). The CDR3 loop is CASSRGGIMNTEAFF. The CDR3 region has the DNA TGTGCCAGCAGCCGAGGAGGGATCATGAACACTGAAGCTTTCTTT.

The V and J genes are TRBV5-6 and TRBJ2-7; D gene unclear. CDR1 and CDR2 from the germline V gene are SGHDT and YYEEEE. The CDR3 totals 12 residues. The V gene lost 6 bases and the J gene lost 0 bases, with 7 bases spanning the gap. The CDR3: CASTASSYEQYF. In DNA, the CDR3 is TGTGCCAGCACCGCGAGCTCCTACGAGCAGTACTTC.

CDR3 protein: CASKKTPATNEKLFF. CDR3 nucleotides: TGTGCCAGCAAAAAAACGCCGGCAACTAATGAAAAACTGTTTTTT. The genes are TRBV11-2 and TRBJ1-4; D is unresolved. V was pared by 7 bases and J by 0 bases, with 12 bases between. Germline CDR1 reads SGHAT; CDR2 reads FQNNGV. CDR3 size: 15 residues. Together with reference TRBV11-2 and TRBJ1-4, the CDR3 gives the full variable domain: EAGVAQSPRYKIIEKRQSVAFWCNPISGHATLYWYQQILGQGPKLLIQFQNNGVVDDSQLPKDRFSAERLKGVDSTLKIQPAKLEDSAVYLCASKKTPATNEKLFFGSGTQLSVL.

This CDR3 reads CASSPLRLGDTQYF. Written as DNA, the CDR3 is TGTGCCAGCTCACCCCTCCGACTAGGGGATACGCAGTATTTT. This sequence joins TRBV18 and TRBJ2-3; tentatively, D is TRBD2 (6 bases). The germline V gene has CDR1 KGHSH and CDR2 LQKENI. V dropped 3 bases and J dropped 6 bases, with 13 bases sitting between them. The CDR3 sequence is 14 residues long. Together with reference TRBV18 and TRBJ2-3, the CDR3 gives the full variable domain: NAGVMQNPRHLVRRRGQEARLRCSPMKGHSHVYWYRQLPEEGLKFMVYLQKENIIDESGMPKERFSAEFPKEGPSILRIQQVVRGDSAAYFCASSPLRLGDTQYFGPGTRLTVL.

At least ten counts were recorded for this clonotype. Here the CDR3 DNA reads TGTGCCAGCAGATGGGACAGCAATCAGCCCCAGCATTTT. This sequence encodes CASRWDSNQPQHF. The V and J genes are TRBV12-3 or TRBV12-4 and TRBJ1-5; tentative D call: TRBD1 (5 bases). The CDR3 has 13 residues. V was cut by 6 bases and J by 1 base, with 7 bases left in between.

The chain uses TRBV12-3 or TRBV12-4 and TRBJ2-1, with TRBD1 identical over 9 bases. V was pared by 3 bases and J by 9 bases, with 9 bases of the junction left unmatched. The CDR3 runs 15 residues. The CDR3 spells CASSFVTGGYGEQFF. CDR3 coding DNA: TGTGCCAGCAGTTTCGTGACAGGGGGTTACGGTGAGCAGTTCTTC.

CDR3 bases: TGTGCCATCATGGGGAGGACGGGCTACGAGCAGTACTTC. It yields the protein CAIMGRTGYEQYF. V gene TRBV10-3 combines with J gene TRBJ2-7, with D possibly TRBD2 on 6 matching bases. The CDR3 spans 13 residues. Germline V gene sequence: CDR1 ENHRY, CDR2 SYGVKD. The V gene lost 7 bases and the J gene lost 3 bases, with 13 bases spanning the gap.